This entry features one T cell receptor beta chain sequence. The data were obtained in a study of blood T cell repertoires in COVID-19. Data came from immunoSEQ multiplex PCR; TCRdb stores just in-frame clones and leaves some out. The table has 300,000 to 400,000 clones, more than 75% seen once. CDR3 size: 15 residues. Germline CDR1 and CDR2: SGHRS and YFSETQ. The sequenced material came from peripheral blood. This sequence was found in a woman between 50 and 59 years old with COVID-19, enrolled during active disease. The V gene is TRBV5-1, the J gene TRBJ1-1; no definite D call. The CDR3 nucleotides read TGCGCGAGCTCGATATTCGGGGAACTGAACACTGAAGCTTTCTTT. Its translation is CASSIFGELNTEAFF.